This T cell receptor (beta chain) came from a study of blood T cells in healthy people across ages. Combining a sample-barcoded 5' primer with a J-beta primer mix, a second PCR ran for roughly 7 to 12 cycles. The template-switch adaptor, which had 12 random nucleotides, put a tag on each cDNA molecule. TCRdb recomputed calls from the 5' RACE reads with MiXCR, one row per CDR3 protein. The sample yields fewer than 1 million distinct CDR3 sequences, 40% to 50% seen once. Per-sample yields of isolated PBMCs were at least 7 million. Broader study findings: Strong correlation existed between TCR beta diversity and naive T cell percentage. The long-lived group displayed more naive CD4+ cells, plus higher diversity, than the aged donors did.

Notes on this clonotype: Its antigen is unknown.

The source of this sequence is a man between 60 and 75 years old in good health. Material: blood.

CDR3 amino acids: CASSPRQGVPYEQYF. The DNA for the CDR3 is TGTGCCAGCAGCCCCCGACAGGGTGTCCCCTACGAGCAGTACTTC. This sequence joins TRBV9 and TRBJ2-4, with 7 bases lining up with TRBD1. The end of the DNA aligns better with TRBJ2-7, so the J call may be wrong. This CDR3 has 15 residues. CDR1 SGDLS and CDR2 YYNGEE come from the germline V gene.